The 22 T cell receptor beta chains reported below all come from one sample, sequenced in a study of T cells in localized non-small cell lung cancer (dated by TCRdb to 2019 to 2021). The library was obtained by the immunoSEQ multiplex PCR assay. The clones in this table, taken by TCRdb from immuneACCESS, are in-frame only. Not every clone is retained; where verified, under half of the shortfall comes from an unresolved V gene, and the cause of the rest is unknown. Present in this sample are 25,000 to 40,000 clones, around 80% of which were seen just once. The ten largest account for roughly a sixth of the sample. Source: peripheral blood, taken before any cancer treatment. The receptors shown here come from a male donor at least 60 years old with stage III squamous cell lung carcinoma.

The V call is TRBV7-2, the J call TRBJ2-1; 7 positions agree with TRBD1. Trimming took 5 bases from V and 7 from J; bases not matched to a gene: 8. Germline CDR1 reads SGHTA; CDR2 reads FQGNSA. This CDR3 contains 14 residues. CDR3 loop: CASSTPTGRNEQFF. CDR3 nucleotides: TGTGCCAGCAGCACCCCGACAGGGCGGAATGAGCAGTTCTTC.

The chain uses TRBV7-2 and TRBJ2-7; the match to TRBD2 covers 13 bases. Germline CDR1 SGHTA, CDR2 FQGNSA. The CDR3 runs 17 residues. V shed 5 bases and J 1 base; nucleotides not matched to a gene: 8. This CDR3 is CASSPPGLAGISYEQYF. For the CDR3, the DNA is TGTGCCAGCAGCCCCCCGGGACTAGCGGGAATATCCTACGAGCAGTACTTC.

This chain connects TRBV7-9 to TRBJ1-1, with D hard to call. The V and J ends lost 5 bases and 0 bases respectively, with 7 bases between them. This CDR3 contains 13 residues. Germline CDR1 reads SEHNR; CDR2 reads FQNEAQ (reference sequence). CDR3 loop: CASSQRVNTEAFF. The CDR3 DNA reads as TGTGCCAGCAGCCAAAGGGTGAACACTGAAGCTTTCTTT.

This chain uses TRBV18 with TRBJ2-1; 9 bases match TRBD1. CDR1 KGHSH and CDR2 LQKENI come from the germline V gene. Trimming took 3 bases from V and 0 from J; bases not matched to a gene: 6. This CDR3 has 17 residues. CDR3 in amino acids: CASSPKDRGSSYNEQFF. The CDR3 bases are TGTGCCAGCTCACCGAAGGACAGGGGAAGCTCCTACAATGAGCAGTTCTTC.

This chain connects TRBV6-1 to TRBJ2-3, with 7 nucleotides matching TRBD2. Trimming cost V 3 bases and J 5 bases; bases outside gene matches: 5. This CDR3 spans 14 amino acids. Germline V gene lookup returns CDR1 MNHNS and CDR2 SASEGT. The CDR3 region has the DNA TGTGCCAGCAGTGAGCCGGGACTATTAGATACGCAGTATTTT. Encoded protein: CASSEPGLLDTQYF.

The V and J genes are TRBV18 and TRBJ2-7, with 9 bases lining up with TRBD1. The CDR3 spans 14 residues. The V segment lost 6 bases and the J segment 4 bases; nucleotides outside the gene matches: 7. In germline, CDR1 is KGHSH, CDR2 LQKENI. CDR3 bases: TGTGCCAGCTCCCAGAGGACAGGGGTATACGAGCAGTACTTC. Translated, it gives CASSQRTGVYEQYF.

DNA for the CDR3: TGTGCCAGCAGTTACTCGTCTGGTGGCGCCTACGAGCAGTACTTC. Protein product: CASSYSSGGAYEQYF. The gene calls are TRBV6-5 and TRBJ2-7; D call uncertain. The V gene lost 0 bases and the J gene lost 2 bases, with 11 bases spanning the gap. Germline CDR1 and CDR2: MNHEY and SVGAGI. The CDR3 is 15 amino acids.

The chain couples TRBV19 to TRBJ2-1, with D possibly matching TRBD1 (6 bases). In germline, CDR1 is LNHDA, CDR2 SQIVND (reference sequence). The CDR3 covers 17 residues. V lost 5 bases, J lost 0 bases, and 17 bases lay in between. The DNA of the CDR3 is TGTGCCAGTAGTCCCTTACAGGGCCCCTTCTCCTACAATGAGCAGTTCTTC. Translation: CASSPLQGPFSYNEQFF. Looking up the rest from reference TRBV19 and TRBJ2-1 gives the full variable domain: DGGITQSPKYLFRKEGQNVTLSCEQNLNHDAMYWYRQDPGQGLRLIYYSQIVNDFQKGDIAEGYSVSREKKESFPLTVTSAQKNPTAFYLCASSPLQGPFSYNEQFFGPGTRLTVL.

This clone was detected once. The chain employs TRBV7-2 and TRBJ1-5; no firm D call. V was trimmed by 5 bases and J by 3 bases, leaving 11 bases between them. CDR3 size: 14 residues. CDR1 SGHTA and CDR2 FQGNSA come from the germline V gene. For the CDR3, the DNA is TGTGCCAGCAGCCCCACGGGGTTCAATCAGCCCCAGCATTTT. Protein product: CASSPTGFNQPQHF.

The V and J genes are TRBV7-9 and TRBJ1-4; D is unclear. CDR1 is SEHNR and CDR2 is FQNEAQ in the germline V gene (reference sequence). This CDR3 region has 16 residues. V lost 5 bases to trimming and J lost 7 bases, with 20 bases between them. The DNA of the CDR3 is TGTGCCAGCAGCCTTCTGTTGGGAAGGTGGGGTGAAAAACTGTTTTTT. Its translation: CASSLLLGRWGEKLFF.

This clone was recorded a few times. V usage is TRBV7-2 and J usage is TRBJ2-1; a possible D gene is TRBD2 (6 bases). Trimming stripped 5 bases from V and 6 bases from J, with 8 bases between. Germline-derived CDR1 and CDR2 are SGHTA and FQGNSA. The CDR3 contains 12 residues. CDR3 in amino acids: CASSALANEQFF. The DNA of the CDR3 is TGTGCCAGCAGCGCACTAGCCAATGAGCAGTTCTTC. Full variable domain (missing parts from reference TRBV7-2 and TRBJ2-1): GAGVSQSPSNKVTEKGKDVELRCDPISGHTALYWYRQSLGQGLEFLIYFQGNSAPDKSGLPSDRFSAERTGGSVSTLTIQRTQQEDSAVYLCASSALANEQFFGPGTRLTVL.

The genes are TRBV6-6 and TRBJ2-2; unclear D gene. The germline gives CDR1 MNHNY, CDR2 SVGAGI (reference sequence). V shed 0 bases and J shed 5 bases, with 4 bases lying between them. This CDR3 region has 13 residues. The CDR3 spells CASSYSGTGELFF. CDR3 coding DNA: TGTGCCAGCAGTTACTCAGGGACCGGGGAGCTGTTTTTT.

The genes are TRBV28 and TRBJ1-1, with unresolved D. This CDR3 has 13 amino acids. From germline, CDR1 is MDHEN and CDR2 SYDVKM. V was pared by 10 bases and J by 5 bases, with 17 bases between. The CDR3 spells CATGRSSKTEAFF. Written as DNA, the CDR3 is TGTGCCACCGGACGGAGCTCTAAGACTGAAGCTTTCTTT.

The chain joins TRBV9 to TRBJ1-4; D remains ambiguous. Germline-derived CDR1 and CDR2 are SGDLS and YYNGEE. The CDR3 is made up of 13 amino acids. V shed 5 bases and J shed 0 bases, with 5 bases lying between them. CDR3: CASSYATNEKLFF. CDR3 sequence (DNA): TGTGCCAGCAGTTACGCAACTAATGAAAAACTGTTTTTT.

This clone has more than one count but fewer than ten. The V gene is TRBV9, the J gene TRBJ1-1; D unclear. CDR1 and CDR2 from the germline V gene are SGDLS and YYNGEE. V lost 1 base to trimming and J lost 1 base, with 5 bases between them. This CDR3 spans 13 amino acids. The CDR3 protein is CASSVTANTEAFF. In DNA, the CDR3 is TGTGCCAGCAGCGTAACAGCGAACACTGAAGCTTTCTTT.

The V gene is TRBV7-9, the J gene TRBJ2-7; D is perhaps TRBD1 (6 bases). CDR1 and CDR2 from the germline V gene are SEHNR and FQNEAQ (reference sequence). V gave up 1 base and J gave up 5 bases, with 15 bases separating them. The length of the CDR3 is 15 residues. The CDR3, as DNA: TGTGCCAGCAGCTTAGTCAGGGGAAGAATGGACGAGCAGTACTTC. Amino acid sequence: CASSLVRGRMDEQYF.

This clone has just a few counts. The chain combines TRBV6-1 with TRBJ2-5; D uncertain. Trimming took off 7 bases at V and 4 bases at J, with 13 bases between the two ends. This CDR3 contains 13 residues. In germline, CDR1 is MNHNS, CDR2 SASEGT. Here the CDR3 DNA reads TGTGCCAGCAAGGTGGACGGAAGAGAGACCCAGTACTTC. Its translation is CASKVDGRETQYF.

The chain combines TRBV6-5 with TRBJ1-2, with TRBD1 as a possible D gene (5 bases). Between the trimmed V and J ends, which lost 11 bases and 0 bases, there was a span of 19 bases. The V gene's germline CDR1 is MNHEY and CDR2 SVGAGI. CDR3 length equals 15 residues. The CDR3 region is CAAGPTGTTNYGYTF. The CDR3, as DNA: TGTGCCGCTGGGCCAACAGGAACTACTAACTATGGCTACACCTTC.

The chain links TRBV7-2 to TRBJ2-5, with 9 bases lining up with TRBD2. The V gene end was trimmed by 5 bases and the J gene end by 5 bases; junction bases not matched to a gene: 9. In germline, CDR1 is SGHTA, CDR2 FQGNSA. The CDR3 has 15 amino acids. Here the CDR3 reads CASSPLAGMWETQYF. The CDR3 nucleotides read TGTGCCAGCAGCCCCCTAGCGGGGATGTGGGAGACCCAGTACTTC.

V is TRBV28 and J is TRBJ1-5; a possible D gene is TRBD1 (5 bases). The CDR3 runs to 16 residues. The V and J ends lost 5 bases and 6 bases respectively, with 20 bases between them. Germline V gene lookup returns CDR1 MDHEN and CDR2 SYDVKM. CDR3 amino acids: CASSGEPQGVLQPQHF. For the CDR3, the DNA is TGTGCCAGCAGTGGGGAACCTCAGGGAGTTCTTCAGCCCCAGCATTTT.

This rearrangement joins TRBV5-4 to TRBJ1-1; D is uncertain. The CDR3 consists of 12 residues. V lost 4 bases and J lost 6, with 10 bases in between. Germline V lookup: CDR1 SGHNT, CDR2 YYREEE (reference sequence). CDR3 protein: CASSLERSEAFF. CDR3 bases: TGTGCCAGCAGCCTAGAGCGGTCTGAAGCTTTCTTT.

The chain couples TRBV11-2 to TRBJ1-1; TRBD1 might be the D (5 bases). Trimming took 5 bases from V and 4 from J, leaving 14 bases between them. The CDR3 is made up of 14 amino acids. Germline loops: CDR1 SGHAT, CDR2 FQNNGV. CDR3 sequence (DNA): TGTGCCAGCAGCCGCAACGTGGGGGGCACTGAAGCTTTCTTT. Its translation is CASSRNVGGTEAFF.